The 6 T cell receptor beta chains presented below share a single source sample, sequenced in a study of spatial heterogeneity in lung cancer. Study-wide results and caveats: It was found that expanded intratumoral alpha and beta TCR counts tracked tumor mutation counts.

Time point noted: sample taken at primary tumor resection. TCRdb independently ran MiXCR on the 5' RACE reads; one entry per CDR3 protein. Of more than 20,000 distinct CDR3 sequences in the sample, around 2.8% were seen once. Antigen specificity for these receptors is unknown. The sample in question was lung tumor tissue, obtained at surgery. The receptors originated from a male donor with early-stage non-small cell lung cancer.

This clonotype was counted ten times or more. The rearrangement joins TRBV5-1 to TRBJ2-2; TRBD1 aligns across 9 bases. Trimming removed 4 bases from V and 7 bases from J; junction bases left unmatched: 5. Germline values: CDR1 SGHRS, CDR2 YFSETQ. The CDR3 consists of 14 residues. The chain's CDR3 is CASSRGQGNGELFF. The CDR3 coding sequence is TGCGCCAGCAGCAGGGGACAGGGAAACGGGGAGCTGTTTTTT.

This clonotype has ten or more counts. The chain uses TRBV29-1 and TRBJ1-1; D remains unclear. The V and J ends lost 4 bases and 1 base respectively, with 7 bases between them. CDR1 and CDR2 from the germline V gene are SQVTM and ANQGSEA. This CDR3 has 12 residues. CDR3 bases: TGCAGCGTTGTTGGGGAGAACACTGAAGCTTTCTTT. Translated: CSVVGENTEAFF.

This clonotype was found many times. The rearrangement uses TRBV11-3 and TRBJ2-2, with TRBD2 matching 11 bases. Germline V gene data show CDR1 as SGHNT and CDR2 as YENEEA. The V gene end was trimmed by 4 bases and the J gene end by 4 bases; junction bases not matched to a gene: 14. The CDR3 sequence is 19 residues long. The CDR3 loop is CASSSSEPLAGGGTGELFF. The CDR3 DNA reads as TGTGCCAGCAGCTCCTCTGAGCCTCTAGCGGGAGGCGGCACCGGGGAGCTGTTTTTT.

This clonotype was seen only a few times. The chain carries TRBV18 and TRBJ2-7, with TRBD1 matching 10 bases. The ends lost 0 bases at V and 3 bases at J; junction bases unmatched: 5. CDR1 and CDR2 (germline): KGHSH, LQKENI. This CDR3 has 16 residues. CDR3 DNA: TGTGCCAGCTCACCACCTGGGACAGGGGCGGTCTACGAGCAGTACTTC. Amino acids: CASSPPGTGAVYEQYF.

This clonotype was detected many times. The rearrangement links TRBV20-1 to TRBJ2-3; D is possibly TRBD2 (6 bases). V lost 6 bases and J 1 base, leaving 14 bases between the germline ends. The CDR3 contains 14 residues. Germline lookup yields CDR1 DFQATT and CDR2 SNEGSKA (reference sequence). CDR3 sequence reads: CSAAAGPRTDTQYF. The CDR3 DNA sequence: TGCAGTGCCGCCGCGGGACCCCGCACAGATACGCAGTATTTT.

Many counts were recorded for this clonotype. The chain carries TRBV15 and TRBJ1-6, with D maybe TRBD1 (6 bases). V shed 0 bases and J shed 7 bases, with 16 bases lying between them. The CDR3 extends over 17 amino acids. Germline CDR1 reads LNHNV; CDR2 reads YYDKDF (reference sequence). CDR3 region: CATSRDQTGLRNSPLHF. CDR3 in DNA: TGTGCCACCAGCAGAGATCAAACAGGGCTACGGAATTCACCCCTCCACTTT.